The T cell receptor beta chain under discussion was sequenced for a study of cytotoxic CD8 clonotypes in ibrutinib-treated CLL. General observations from the study: The study found public clonotypes uncommon, contracting or stable on treatment. The study found clonality rose at ibrutinib response, then fell toward baseline at progression. Sampling times, which were not matched between the groups, differed between sustained-remission patients and progressing patients.

The CDR3 is 13 amino acids. The germline V and J ends were trimmed by 6 bases and 5 bases, with 13 bases remaining between them. CDR1 is WSHSY and CDR2 is SAAADI in the germline V gene. Generated by immunoSEQ multiplex PCR, the TCRdb table keeps only in-frame clones and is missing some. Among 270,000 or so clones, 65% to 85% were seen once, and the ten largest hold about 5%. This clone has just one count. The antigen is not known. The material was PBMCs, obtained at disease progression, from a patient treated with ibrutinib. The sequence was obtained from a human donor with chronic lymphocytic leukemia. J is TRBJ1-1 and V is TRBV10-2; possibly TRBD1 for D (6 bases). The chain's CDR3 is CASRQGMGTEAFF. DNA for the CDR3: TGCGCCAGCAGACAGGGTATGGGGACTGAAGCTTTCTTT.